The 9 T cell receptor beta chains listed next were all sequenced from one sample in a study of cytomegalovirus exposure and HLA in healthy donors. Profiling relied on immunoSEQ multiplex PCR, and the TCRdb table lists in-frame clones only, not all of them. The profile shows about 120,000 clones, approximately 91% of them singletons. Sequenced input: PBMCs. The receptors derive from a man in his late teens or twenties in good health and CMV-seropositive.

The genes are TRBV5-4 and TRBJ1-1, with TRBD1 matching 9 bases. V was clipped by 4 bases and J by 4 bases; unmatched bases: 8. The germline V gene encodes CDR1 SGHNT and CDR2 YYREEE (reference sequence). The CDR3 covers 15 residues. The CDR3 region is CASSSATGGITEAFF. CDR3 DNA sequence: TGTGCCAGCAGCAGTGCGACAGGGGGGATCACTGAAGCTTTCTTT.

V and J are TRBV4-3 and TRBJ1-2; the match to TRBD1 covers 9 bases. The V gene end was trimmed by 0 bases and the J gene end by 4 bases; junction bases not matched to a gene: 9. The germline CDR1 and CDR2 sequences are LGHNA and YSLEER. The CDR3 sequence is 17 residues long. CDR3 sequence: CASSQDYPGQGGYGYTF. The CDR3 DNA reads TGCGCCAGCAGCCAAGATTACCCGGGACAGGGAGGCTATGGCTACACCTTC.

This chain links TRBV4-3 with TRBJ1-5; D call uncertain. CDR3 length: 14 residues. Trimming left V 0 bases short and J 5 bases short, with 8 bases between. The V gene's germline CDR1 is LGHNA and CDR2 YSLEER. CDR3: CASSQDRRYQPQHF. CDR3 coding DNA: TGCGCCAGCAGCCAAGATAGGAGATATCAGCCCCAGCATTTT.

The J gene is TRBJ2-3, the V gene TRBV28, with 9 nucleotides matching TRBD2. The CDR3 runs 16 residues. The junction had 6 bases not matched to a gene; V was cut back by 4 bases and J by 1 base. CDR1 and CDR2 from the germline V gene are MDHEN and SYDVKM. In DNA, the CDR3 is TGTGCCAGCAGTTCGCCCCGGACTAGCGGCACAGATACGCAGTATTTT. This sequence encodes CASSSPRTSGTDTQYF.

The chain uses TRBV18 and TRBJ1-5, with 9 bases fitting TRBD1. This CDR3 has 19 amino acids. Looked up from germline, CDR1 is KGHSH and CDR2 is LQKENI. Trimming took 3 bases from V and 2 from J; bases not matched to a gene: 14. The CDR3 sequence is CASSPFFRDRVLGNQPQHF. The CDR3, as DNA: TGTGCCAGCTCACCTTTCTTCCGGGACAGGGTATTGGGCAATCAGCCCCAGCATTTT.

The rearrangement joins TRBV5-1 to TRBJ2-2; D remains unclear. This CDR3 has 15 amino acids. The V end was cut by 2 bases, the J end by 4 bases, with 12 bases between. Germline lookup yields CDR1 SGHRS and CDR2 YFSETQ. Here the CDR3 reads CASSLTISGTGELFF. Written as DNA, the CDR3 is TGCGCCAGCAGCTTAACCATTTCGGGCACCGGGGAGCTGTTTTTT.

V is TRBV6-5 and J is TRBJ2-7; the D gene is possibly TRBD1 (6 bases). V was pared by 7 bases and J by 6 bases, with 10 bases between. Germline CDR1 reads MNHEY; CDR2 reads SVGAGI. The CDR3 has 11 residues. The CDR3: CASNFRGEQYF. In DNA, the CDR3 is TGTGCCAGCAACTTCAGGGGCGAGCAGTACTTC.

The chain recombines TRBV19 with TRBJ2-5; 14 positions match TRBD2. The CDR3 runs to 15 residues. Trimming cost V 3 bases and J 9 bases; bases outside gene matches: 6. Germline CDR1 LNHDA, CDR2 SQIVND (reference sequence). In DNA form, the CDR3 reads TGTGCCAGTAGTATCGCGACTAGCGGGGGGGGGCCCCAGTACTTC. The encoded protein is CASSIATSGGGPQYF. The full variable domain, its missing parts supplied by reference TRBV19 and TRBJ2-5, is DGGITQSPKYLFRKEGQNVTLSCEQNLNHDAMYWYRQDPGQGLRLIYYSQIVNDFQKGDIAEGYSVSREKKESFPLTVTSAQKNPTAFYLCASSIATSGGGPQYFGPGTRLLVL.

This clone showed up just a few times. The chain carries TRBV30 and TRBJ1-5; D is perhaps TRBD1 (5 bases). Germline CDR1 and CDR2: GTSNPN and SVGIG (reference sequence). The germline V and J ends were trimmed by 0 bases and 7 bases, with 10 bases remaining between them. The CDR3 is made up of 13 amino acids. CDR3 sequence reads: CAWSVGGRQPQHF. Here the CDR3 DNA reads TGTGCCTGGAGTGTCGGGGGGAGACAGCCCCAGCATTTT. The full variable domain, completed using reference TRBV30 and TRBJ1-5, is SQTIHQWPATLVQPVGSPLSLECTVEGTSNPNLYWYRQAAGRGLQLLFYSVGIGQISSEVPQNLSASRPQDRQFILSSKKLLLSDSGFYLCAWSVGGRQPQHFGDGTRLSIL.